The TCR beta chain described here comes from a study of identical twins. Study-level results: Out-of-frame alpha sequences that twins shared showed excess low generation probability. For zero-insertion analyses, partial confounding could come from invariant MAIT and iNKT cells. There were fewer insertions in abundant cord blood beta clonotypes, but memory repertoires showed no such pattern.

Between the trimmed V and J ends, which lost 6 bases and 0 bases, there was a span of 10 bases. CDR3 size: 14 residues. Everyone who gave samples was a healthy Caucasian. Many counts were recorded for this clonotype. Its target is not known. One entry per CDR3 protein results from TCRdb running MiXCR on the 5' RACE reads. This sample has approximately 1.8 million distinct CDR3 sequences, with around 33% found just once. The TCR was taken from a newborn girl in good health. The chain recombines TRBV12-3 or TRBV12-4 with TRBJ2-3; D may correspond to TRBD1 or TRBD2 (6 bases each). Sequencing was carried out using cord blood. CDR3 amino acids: CASRRGASTDTQYF. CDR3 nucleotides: TGTGCCAGCAGGAGGGGGGCCAGCACAGATACGCAGTATTTT.